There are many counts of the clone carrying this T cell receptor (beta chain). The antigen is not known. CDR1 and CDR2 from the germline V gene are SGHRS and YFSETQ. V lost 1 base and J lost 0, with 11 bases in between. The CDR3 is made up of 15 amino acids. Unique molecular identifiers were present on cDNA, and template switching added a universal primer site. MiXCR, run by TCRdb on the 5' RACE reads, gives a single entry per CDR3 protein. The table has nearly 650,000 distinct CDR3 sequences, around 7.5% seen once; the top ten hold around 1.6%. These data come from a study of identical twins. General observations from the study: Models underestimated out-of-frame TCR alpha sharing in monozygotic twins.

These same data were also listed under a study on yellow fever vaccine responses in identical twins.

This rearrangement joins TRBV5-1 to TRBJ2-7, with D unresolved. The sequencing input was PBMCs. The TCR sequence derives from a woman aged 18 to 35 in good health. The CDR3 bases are TGCGCCAGCAGCTTGCGCCCACTGGACTCCTACGAGCAGTACTTC. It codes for CASSLRPLDSYEQYF. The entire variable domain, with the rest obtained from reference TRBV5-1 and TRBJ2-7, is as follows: KAGVTQTPRYLIKTRGQQVTLSCSPISGHRSVSWYQQTPGQGLQFLFEYFSETQRNKGNFPGRFSGRQFSNSRSEMNVSTLELGDSALYLCASSLRPLDSYEQYFGPGTRLTVT.